This TCR beta chain was sequenced in a study of blood T cell repertoires in COVID-19 (dated by TCRdb to 2018 to 2021). Study-level background: Samples covering the acute and convalescent phases of COVID-19 were provided by collaborators in the United States, Italy and Spain. The prospective study material was composed of cDNA or gDNA derived from T cells, B-cell-depleted T cells, or PBMCs. Subjects who had been exposed to COVID-19, were actively infected with it, or had recovered from it provided the deeply sampled blood TCRbeta repertoires that made up the dataset. The repertoires were released in a freely available public database intended as a resource for research on the immune response to SARS-CoV-2. Samples were obtained from the ongoing ImmuneRACE study (first 160 participants) and from over 1,000 subjects provided by 6 global collaborators. The sample metadata nearly always contained a de-identified subject ID, COVID-19 status, age in years and sex. Where HLA class I and class II types were available, the types were taken from metadata supplied by the sample provider, not from assay-based typing. What the research found in general, with its limitations: How much clinical and demographic metadata was included differed by source and by participant, and the metadata was provided uncurated.

Participants in the prospective study were enrolled through a virtual design, were aged roughly 18 to 100 years, and lived in roughly 24 United States geographic areas. In the prospective study, participants were assigned to cohorts based on the clinical history participants reported in a screening survey and a study questionnaire. Recovered participants in ImmuneRACE Cohort 3 were defined as having two consecutive negative NP/OP PCR tests, clearance from a healthcare professional, or resolution of symptoms. Each participant in the prospective study had whole blood, serum and a nasopharyngeal or oropharyngeal swab collected by mobile phlebotomists. Over an approximately 2-month period, participants in the prospective study had the option of providing additional blood draws and questionnaires. Prospective study blood samples were shipped either frozen or at room temperature before DNA extraction.

The CDR3 has 16 amino acids, counting the end cysteine and phenylalanine. The read is trimmed to its CDR3 DNA, 48 bases read in frame from base 1. V is shortened by 3 bases, J by 1 base, and the region joining them spans 18 bases. The germline V gene (reference sequence) yields DFQATT for CDR1 and SNEGSKA for CDR2. TCRbeta CDR3 regions were amplified from genomic DNA using the immunoSEQ Assay, a bias-controlled multiplex PCR. The study's own analysis went as follows. Nucleated cell counts per sample were estimated from amplification of reference gene primers within the assay. Sequence reads were collapsed and filtered to measure the absolute abundance of every unique TCRbeta CDR3 rearrangement. Productive Simpson clonality was computed per sample as the square root of Simpson's diversity index over productive rearrangements. The table comes from immuneACCESS by way of TCRdb, which keeps in-frame sequences with V and J called. Part of the clones is missing from these tables; in studies checked, under half for an unresolved V gene and the rest for unknown reasons. V and J calls and clone size are those listed in that table; D and trimming were worked out from the DNA. The table for this sample lists approximately 160,000 clones; more than 85% of them were counted only once. The ten top clones hold roughly 7% of the sample.

Concerning this clone itself: Which antigen it targets is not known. No clone much larger than this one lies a single base away; base qualities are absent.

Source material: PBMCs or T cells enriched from blood (not recorded which). The chain uses TRBV20-1 and TRBJ2-5; TRBD2 is possibly the D segment (5 matching bases). The receptor was derived from a woman between 50 and 59 years old who had recovered from COVID-19. The sequenced DNA is TGCAGTGCTAGTGGAGGTGAAAGCGGTCTCCAAGAGACCCAGTACTTC. This encodes CSASGGESGLQETQYF.